This T cell receptor (beta chain) was recorded in a study of blood T cell repertoires in COVID-19. The overall study: Specimens from acute and convalescent COVID-19 originated in the United States, Italy and Spain. T cells, B-cell-depleted T cells, or PBMCs supplied cDNA or gDNA.

Per the authors' pipeline: Amplifying reference gene primers gave estimates of nucleated cell counts. Method: immunoSEQ multiplex PCR; TCRdb's copy keeps in-frame clones and lacks some. Clone size and the V and J calls come from that table; the DNA yielded D and trimming. The table shows 240,000 or so clones, with around 84% occurring only once. This CDR3 is built from 15 residues. The V and J ends lost 7 bases and 0 bases respectively, with 13 bases between them. The germline V gene encodes CDR1 MNHNS and CDR2 SASEGT. This chain links TRBV6-1 with TRBJ1-5, with a possible D match to TRBD1 (5 bases). This clonotype was sampled from a young woman with acute or convalescent COVID-19. Source material: peripheral blood. This CDR3 reads CASTNSRDSNQPQHF. CDR3 DNA sequence: TGTGCCAGCACCAACAGCAGGGATAGCAATCAGCCCCAGCATTTT.